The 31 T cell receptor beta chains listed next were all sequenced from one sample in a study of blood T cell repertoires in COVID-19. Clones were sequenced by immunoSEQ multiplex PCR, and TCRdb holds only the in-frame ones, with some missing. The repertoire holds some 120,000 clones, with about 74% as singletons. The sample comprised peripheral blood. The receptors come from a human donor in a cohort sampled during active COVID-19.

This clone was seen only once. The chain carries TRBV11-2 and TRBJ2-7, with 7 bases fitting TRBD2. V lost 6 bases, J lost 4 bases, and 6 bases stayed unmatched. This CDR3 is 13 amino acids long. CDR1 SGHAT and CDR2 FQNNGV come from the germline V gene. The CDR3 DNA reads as TGTGCCAGCAGGGTGAACGGGGGGTACGAGCAGTACTTC. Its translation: CASRVNGGYEQYF.

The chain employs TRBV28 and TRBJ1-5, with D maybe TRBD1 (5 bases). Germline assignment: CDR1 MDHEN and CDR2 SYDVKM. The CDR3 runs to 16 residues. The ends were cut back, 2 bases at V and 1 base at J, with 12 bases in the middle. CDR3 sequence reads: CASSLGANKSNQPQHF. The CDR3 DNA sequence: TGTGCCAGCAGTTTAGGGGCCAATAAGAGCAATCAGCCCCAGCATTTT.

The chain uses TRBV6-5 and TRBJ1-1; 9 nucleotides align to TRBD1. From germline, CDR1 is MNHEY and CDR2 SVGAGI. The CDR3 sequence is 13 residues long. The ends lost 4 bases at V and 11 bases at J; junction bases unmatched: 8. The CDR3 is CASSFPGTGMAFF. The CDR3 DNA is TGTGCCAGCAGTTTCCCTGGGACAGGGATGGCTTTCTTT.

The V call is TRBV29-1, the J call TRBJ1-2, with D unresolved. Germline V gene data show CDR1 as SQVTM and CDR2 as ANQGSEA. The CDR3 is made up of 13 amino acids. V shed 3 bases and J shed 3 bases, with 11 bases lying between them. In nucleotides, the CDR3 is TGCAGCGTTGATGCGGCAGATGACTATGGCTACACCTTC. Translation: CSVDAADDYGYTF. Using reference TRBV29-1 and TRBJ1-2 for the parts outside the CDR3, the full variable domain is SAVISQKPSRDICQRGTSLTIQCQVDSQVTMMFWYRQQPGQSLTLIATANQGSEATYESGFVIDKFPISRPNLTFSTLTVSNMSPEDSSIYLCSVDAADDYGYTFGSGTRLTVV.

Here the CDR3 DNA reads TGCGCCAGCAGCCTGCCAACTCCCTACGAGCAGTACTTC. Protein sequence: CASSLPTPYEQYF. The chain links TRBV5-1 to TRBJ2-7; no clear D. The CDR3 runs to 13 residues. Germline CDR1 is SGHRS and CDR2 is YFSETQ. V lost 4 bases, J lost 2 bases, and 10 bases lay in between.

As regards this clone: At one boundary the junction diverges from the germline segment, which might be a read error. CDR3 sequence reads: CASSADTKYGYTF. The CDR3 nucleotides are TGTGCCAGCAGTGCGGACACTAAATATGGCTACACCTTC. The chain is built from TRBV12-3 or TRBV12-4 and TRBJ1-2; D is perhaps TRBD1 (5 bases). The CDR3 loop spans 13 amino acids.

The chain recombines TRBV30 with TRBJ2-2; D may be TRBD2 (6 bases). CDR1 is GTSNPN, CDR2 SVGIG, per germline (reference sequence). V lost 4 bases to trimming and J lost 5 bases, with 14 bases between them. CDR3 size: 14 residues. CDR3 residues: CAWTGVLGTGELFF. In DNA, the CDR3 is TGTGCCTGGACGGGAGTTTTGGGAACCGGGGAGCTGTTTTTT.

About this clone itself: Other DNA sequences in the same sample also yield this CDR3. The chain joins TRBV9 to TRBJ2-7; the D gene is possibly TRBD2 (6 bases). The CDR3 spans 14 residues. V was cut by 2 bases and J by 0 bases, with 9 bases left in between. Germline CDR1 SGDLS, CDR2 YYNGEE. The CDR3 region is CASSVGGNSYEQYF. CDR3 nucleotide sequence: TGTGCCAGCAGCGTCGGGGGTAACTCCTACGAGCAGTACTTC.

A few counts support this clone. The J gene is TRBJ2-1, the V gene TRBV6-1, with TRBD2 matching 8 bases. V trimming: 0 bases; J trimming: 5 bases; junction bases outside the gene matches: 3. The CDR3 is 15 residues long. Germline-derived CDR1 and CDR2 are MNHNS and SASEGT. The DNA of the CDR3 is TGTGCCAGCAGTGAAGCACGGGGGGGACACAATGAGCAGTTCTTC. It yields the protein CASSEARGGHNEQFF.

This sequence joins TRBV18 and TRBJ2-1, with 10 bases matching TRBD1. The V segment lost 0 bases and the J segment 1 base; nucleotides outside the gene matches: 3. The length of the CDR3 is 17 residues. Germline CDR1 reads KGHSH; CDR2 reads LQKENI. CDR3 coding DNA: TGTGCCAGCTCACCACCGGGACAGGGGCGGTCCTACAATGAGCAGTTCTTC. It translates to CASSPPGQGRSYNEQFF. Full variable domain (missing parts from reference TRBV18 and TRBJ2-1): NAGVMQNPRHLVRRRGQEARLRCSPMKGHSHVYWYRQLPEEGLKFMVYLQKENIIDESGMPKERFSAEFPKEGPSILRIQQVVRGDSAAYFCASSPPGQGRSYNEQFFGPGTRLTVL.

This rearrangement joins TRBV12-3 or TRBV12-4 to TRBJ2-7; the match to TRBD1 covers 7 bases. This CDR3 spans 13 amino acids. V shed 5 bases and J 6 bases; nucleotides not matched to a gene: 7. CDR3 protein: CASSELGQLEQYF. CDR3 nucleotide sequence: TGTGCCAGCAGTGAACTGGGACAGCTCGAGCAGTACTTC.

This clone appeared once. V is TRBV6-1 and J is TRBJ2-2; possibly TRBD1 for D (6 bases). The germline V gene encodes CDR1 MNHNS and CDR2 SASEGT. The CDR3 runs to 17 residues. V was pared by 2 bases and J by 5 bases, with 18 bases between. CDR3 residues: CASSETRSQGPTGELFF. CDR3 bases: TGTGCCAGCAGTGAAACGAGATCACAGGGCCCTACCGGGGAGCTGTTTTTT.

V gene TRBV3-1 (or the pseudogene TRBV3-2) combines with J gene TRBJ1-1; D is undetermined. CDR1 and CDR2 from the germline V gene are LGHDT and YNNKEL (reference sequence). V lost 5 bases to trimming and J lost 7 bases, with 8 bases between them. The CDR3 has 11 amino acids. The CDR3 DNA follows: TGTGCCAGCAGCTTACTTGGTGAAGCTTTCTTT. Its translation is CASSLLGEAFF.

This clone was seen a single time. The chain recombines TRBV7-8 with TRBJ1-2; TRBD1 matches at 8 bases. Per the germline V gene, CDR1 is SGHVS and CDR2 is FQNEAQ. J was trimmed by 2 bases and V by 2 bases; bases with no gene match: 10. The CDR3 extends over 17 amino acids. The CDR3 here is CASSLSKTGAENYGYTF. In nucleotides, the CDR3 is TGTGCCAGCAGCTTATCCAAGACAGGGGCGGAAAACTATGGCTACACCTTC.

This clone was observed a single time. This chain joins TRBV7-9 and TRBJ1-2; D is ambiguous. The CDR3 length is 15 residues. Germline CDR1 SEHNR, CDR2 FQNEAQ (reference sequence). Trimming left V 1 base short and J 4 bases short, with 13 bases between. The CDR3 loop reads CASSLDSPGVYGYTF. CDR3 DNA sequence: TGTGCCAGCAGCTTAGACAGCCCCGGGGTCTATGGCTACACCTTC.

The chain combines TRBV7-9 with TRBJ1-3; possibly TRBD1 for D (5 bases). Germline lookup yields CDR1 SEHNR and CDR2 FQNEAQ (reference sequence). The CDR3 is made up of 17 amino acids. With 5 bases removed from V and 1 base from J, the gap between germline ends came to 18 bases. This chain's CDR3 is CASSGGTGRWSGNTIYF. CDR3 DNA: TGTGCCAGCAGCGGAGGGACTGGGAGGTGGTCTGGAAACACCATATATTTT. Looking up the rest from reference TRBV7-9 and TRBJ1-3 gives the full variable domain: DTGVSQNPRHKITKRGQNVTFRCDPISEHNRLYWYRQTLGQGPEFLTYFQNEAQLEKSRLLSDRFSAERPKGSFSTLEIQRTEQGDSAMYLCASSGGTGRWSGNTIYFGEGSWLTVV.

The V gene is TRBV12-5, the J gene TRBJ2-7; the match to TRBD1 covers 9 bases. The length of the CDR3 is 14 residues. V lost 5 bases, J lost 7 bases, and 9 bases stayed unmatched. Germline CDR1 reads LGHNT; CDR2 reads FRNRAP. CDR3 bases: TGTGCTAGTGGTCCGGGACAGGGAACTGCTGAGCAGTACTTC. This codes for CASGPGQGTAEQYF.

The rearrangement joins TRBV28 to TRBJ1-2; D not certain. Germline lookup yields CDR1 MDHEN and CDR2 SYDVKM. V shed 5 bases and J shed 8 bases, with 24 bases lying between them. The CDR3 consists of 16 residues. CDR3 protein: CASSRSLGPSGLGYTF. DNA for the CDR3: TGTGCCAGCAGTAGGAGTTTAGGTCCTTCAGGACTAGGCTACACCTTC.

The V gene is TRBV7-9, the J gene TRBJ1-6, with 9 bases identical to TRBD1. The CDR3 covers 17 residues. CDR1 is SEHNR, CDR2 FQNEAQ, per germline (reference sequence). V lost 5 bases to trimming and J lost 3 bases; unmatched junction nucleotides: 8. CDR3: CASSTKTGGGYNSPLHF. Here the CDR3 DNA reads TGTGCCAGCAGCACAAAGACAGGGGGTGGCTATAATTCACCCCTCCACTTT.

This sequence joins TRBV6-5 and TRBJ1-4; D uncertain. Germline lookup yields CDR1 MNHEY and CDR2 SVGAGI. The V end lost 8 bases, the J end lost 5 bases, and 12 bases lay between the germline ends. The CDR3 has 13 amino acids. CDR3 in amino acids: CASRLDGNEKLFF. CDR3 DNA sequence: TGTGCCAGCCGACTAGACGGAAATGAAAAACTGTTTTTT.

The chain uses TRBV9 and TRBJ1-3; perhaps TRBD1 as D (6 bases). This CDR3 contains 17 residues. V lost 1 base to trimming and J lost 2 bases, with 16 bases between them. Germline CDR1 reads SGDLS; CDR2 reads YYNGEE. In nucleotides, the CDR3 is TGTGCCAGCAGCGTAAGCCCCGGGGGGCATGCTGGAAACACCATATATTTT. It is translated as CASSVSPGGHAGNTIYF.

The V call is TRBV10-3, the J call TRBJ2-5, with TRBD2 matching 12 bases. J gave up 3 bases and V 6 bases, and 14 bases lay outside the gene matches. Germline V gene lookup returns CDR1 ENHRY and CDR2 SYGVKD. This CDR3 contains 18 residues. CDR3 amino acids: CAIREGASGGAFEETQYF. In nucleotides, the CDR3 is TGTGCCATCAGGGAAGGGGCTAGCGGGGGGGCCTTTGAAGAGACCCAGTACTTC.

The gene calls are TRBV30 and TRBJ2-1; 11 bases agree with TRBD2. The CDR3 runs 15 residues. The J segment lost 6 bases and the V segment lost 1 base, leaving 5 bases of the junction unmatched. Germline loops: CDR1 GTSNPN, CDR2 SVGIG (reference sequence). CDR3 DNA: TGTGCCTGGAGTGCCGGACTAGCGGGCCCCAATGAGCAGTTCTTC. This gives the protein CAWSAGLAGPNEQFF.

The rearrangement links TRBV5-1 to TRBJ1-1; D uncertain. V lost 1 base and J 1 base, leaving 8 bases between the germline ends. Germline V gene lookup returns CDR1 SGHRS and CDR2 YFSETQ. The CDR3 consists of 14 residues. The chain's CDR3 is CASSLRTRNTEAFF. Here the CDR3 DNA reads TGCGCCAGCAGCTTGAGAACGAGGAACACTGAAGCTTTCTTT.

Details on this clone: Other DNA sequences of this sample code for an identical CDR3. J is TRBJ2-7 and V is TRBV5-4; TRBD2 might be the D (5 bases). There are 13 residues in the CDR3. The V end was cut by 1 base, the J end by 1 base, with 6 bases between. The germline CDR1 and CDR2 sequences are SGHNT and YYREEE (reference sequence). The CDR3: CASSLRGSYEQYF. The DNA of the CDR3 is TGTGCCAGCAGCTTGCGGGGTTCCTACGAGCAGTACTTC.

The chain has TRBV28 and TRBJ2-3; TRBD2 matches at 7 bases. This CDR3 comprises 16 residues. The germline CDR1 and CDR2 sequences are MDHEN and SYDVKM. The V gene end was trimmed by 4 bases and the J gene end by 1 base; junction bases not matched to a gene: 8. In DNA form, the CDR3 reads TGTGCCAGCAGTTCTGGGAGCGGGACGGGCACAGATACGCAGTATTTT. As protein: CASSSGSGTGTDTQYF.

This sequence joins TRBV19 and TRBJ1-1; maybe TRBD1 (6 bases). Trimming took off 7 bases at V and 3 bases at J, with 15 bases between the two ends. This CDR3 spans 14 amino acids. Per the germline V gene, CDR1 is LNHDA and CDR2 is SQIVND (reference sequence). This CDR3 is CASIRGGAHTEAFF. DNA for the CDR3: TGTGCCAGTATTCGTGGGGGGGCCCACACTGAAGCTTTCTTT.

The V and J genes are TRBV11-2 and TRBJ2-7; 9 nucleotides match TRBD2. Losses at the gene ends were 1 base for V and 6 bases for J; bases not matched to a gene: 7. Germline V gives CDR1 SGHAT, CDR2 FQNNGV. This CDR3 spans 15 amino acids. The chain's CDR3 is CASSLGLAGLGEQYF. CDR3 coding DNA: TGTGCCAGCAGCTTAGGGCTAGCGGGACTCGGCGAGCAGTACTTC.

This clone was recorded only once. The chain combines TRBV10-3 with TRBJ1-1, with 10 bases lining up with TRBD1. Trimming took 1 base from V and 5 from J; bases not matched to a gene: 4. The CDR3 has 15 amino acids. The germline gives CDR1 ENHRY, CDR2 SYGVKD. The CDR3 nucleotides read TGTGCCATCAGTGAGTACCGGGACAGGGGTACTGAAGCTTTCTTT. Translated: CAISEYRDRGTEAFF.

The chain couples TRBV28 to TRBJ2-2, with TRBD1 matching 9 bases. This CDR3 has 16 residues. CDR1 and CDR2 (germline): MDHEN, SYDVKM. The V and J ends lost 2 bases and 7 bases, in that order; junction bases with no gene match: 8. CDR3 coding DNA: TGTGCCAGCAGTTTACCGGGACAGGGTTTTGGCGGGGAGCTGTTTTTT. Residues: CASSLPGQGFGGELFF.

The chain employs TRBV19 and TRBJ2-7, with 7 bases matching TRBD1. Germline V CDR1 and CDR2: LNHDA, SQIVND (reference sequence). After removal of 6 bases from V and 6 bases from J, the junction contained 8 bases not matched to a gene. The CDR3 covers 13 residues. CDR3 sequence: CASSLTGDGEQYF. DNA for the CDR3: TGTGCCAGTAGCTTAACAGGGGATGGCGAGCAGTACTTC.